What follows are 12 T cell receptor beta chains derived from one specimen sequenced in a study of cytomegalovirus exposure and HLA in healthy donors. It was with 60 Vbeta and 13 Jbeta primers that the PCR ran. TCRdb's table, derived via immunoSEQ multiplex PCR, lists solely in-frame clones and lacks some. The sample records over 150,000 clones, around 68% being singletons. Sequencing was done on a sample of PBMCs. The origin of the receptors is a woman in her thirties or forties in good health and CMV-seropositive.

The V gene is TRBV12-2, the J gene TRBJ1-6. TRBV12-2 is listed as a pseudogene. This CDR3 is 16 amino acids long. CDR3 residues: CASRLAQRRYNSPLHF. DNA for the CDR3: TGTGCAAGTCGCTTAGCGCAGCGGAGATATAATTCACCCCTCCACTTT.

The V call is TRBV5-1, the J call TRBJ2-2; 10 nucleotides align to TRBD1. The CDR3 totals 14 residues. J gave up 5 bases and V 3 bases, and 1 base lay outside the gene matches. The germline V gene has CDR1 SGHRS and CDR2 YFSETQ. The CDR3 reads CASSSGQGTGELFF. DNA of the CDR3: TGCGCCAGCAGCTCGGGACAGGGGACCGGGGAGCTGTTTTTT.

This chain uses TRBV6-5 with TRBJ1-4; possibly TRBD1 for D (6 bases). The germline V and J ends were trimmed by 2 bases and 7 bases, with 17 bases remaining between them. The CDR3 runs to 16 residues. From germline, CDR1 is MNHEY and CDR2 SVGAGI. Here the CDR3 DNA reads TGTGCCAGCAGTTACAAGATCCGGGACAACCGTGAAAAACTGTTTTTT. Residues: CASSYKIRDNREKLFF.

This chain uses TRBV28 with TRBJ2-2; 8 nucleotides match TRBD2. Germline CDR1 is MDHEN and CDR2 is SYDVKM. The length of the CDR3 is 15 residues. V lost 6 bases and J lost 5; bases outside the gene matches: 8. The CDR3 coding sequence is TGTGCCAGCAGCCTTTTGGCGGGAGGAACCGGGGAGCTGTTTTTT. Translation gives CASSLLAGGTGELFF.

This sequence joins TRBV11-1 and TRBJ1-1; D remains ambiguous. The CDR3 spans 13 residues. Trimming cost V 3 bases and J 3 bases, with 8 bases left between them. Per the germline V gene, CDR1 is SGHAT and CDR2 is FQDESV (reference sequence). The CDR3 DNA is TGTGCCAGCAGCTTGAGCAGGTACACTGAAGCTTTCTTT. This codes for CASSLSRYTEAFF.

The chain links TRBV27 to TRBJ1-5, with 7 bases fitting TRBD1. Unmatched junction bases numbered 6, after V lost 2 bases and J lost 5 bases. From germline, CDR1 is MNHEY and CDR2 SMNVEV (reference sequence). The length of the CDR3 is 15 residues. The CDR3 coding sequence is TGTGCCAGCAGTTTACGAGGGCAGGGGGATCAGCCCCAGCATTTT. It specifies CASSLRGQGDQPQHF.

The chain employs TRBV5-1 and TRBJ1-2; 9 bases fit TRBD1. The CDR3 contains 14 residues. In germline, CDR1 is SGHRS, CDR2 YFSETQ. V lost 4 bases and J lost 4; bases outside the gene matches: 5. The CDR3 DNA reads TGCGCCAGCAGCCCTGGACAGGGGTCCTATGGCTACACCTTC. Translation: CASSPGQGSYGYTF. The variable domain in full, completed from reference TRBV5-1 and TRBJ1-2, reads KAGVTQTPRYLIKTRGQQVTLSCSPISGHRSVSWYQQTPGQGLQFLFEYFSETQRNKGNFPGRFSGRQFSNSRSEMNVSTLELGDSALYLCASSPGQGSYGYTFGSGTRLTVV.

The chain links TRBV4-3 to TRBJ1-2, with a tentative D call TRBD1 (6 bases). From germline, CDR1 is LGHNA and CDR2 YSLEER. V lost 0 bases, J lost 5 bases, and 10 bases lay in between. This CDR3 comprises 14 residues. CDR3 amino acids: CASSQDGTQYGYTF. The CDR3 bases are TGCGCCAGCAGCCAAGATGGGACACAATATGGCTACACCTTC.

The CDR3 DNA is TGTGCCTGGAGGAACGTCGGGACAGGGGAGAAGTTGGGTGGAAACACCATATATTTT. Translated: CAWRNVGTGEKLGGNTIYF. The J gene is TRBJ1-3, the V gene TRBV30; 10 bases agree with TRBD1. The CDR3 consists of 19 residues. V gave up 3 bases and J gave up 3 bases; unmatched junction bases: 17. Germline V lookup: CDR1 GTSNPN, CDR2 SVGIG (reference sequence). Using reference TRBV30 and TRBJ1-3 for the parts outside the CDR3, the full variable domain is SQTIHQWPATLVQPVGSPLSLECTVEGTSNPNLYWYRQAAGRGLQLLFYSVGIGQISSEVPQNLSASRPQDRQFILSSKKLLLSDSGFYLCAWRNVGTGEKLGGNTIYFGEGSWLTVV.

This clone has just a few counts. This rearrangement joins TRBV5-1 to TRBJ2-3; D unclear. This CDR3 spans 13 amino acids. Trimming removed 4 bases at V and 3 bases at J, with 9 bases between. Germline loops: CDR1 SGHRS, CDR2 YFSETQ. In nucleotides, the CDR3 is TGCGCCAGCAGCCTGGATCAGACAGATACGCAGTATTTT. It codes for CASSLDQTDTQYF. The full variable domain, its missing parts supplied by reference TRBV5-1 and TRBJ2-3, is KAGVTQTPRYLIKTRGQQVTLSCSPISGHRSVSWYQQTPGQGLQFLFEYFSETQRNKGNFPGRFSGRQFSNSRSEMNVSTLELGDSALYLCASSLDQTDTQYFGPGTRLTVL.

This chain connects TRBV5-5 to TRBJ1-3; TRBD1 aligns across 8 bases. The length of the CDR3 is 15 residues. V was pared by 4 bases and J by 0 bases, with 3 bases of the junction left unmatched. In germline, CDR1 is SGHKS, CDR2 YYEKEE (reference sequence). CDR3 sequence (DNA): TGTGCCAGCAGCCAAACAGGGGGCTCTGGAAACACCATATATTTT. Encoded protein: CASSQTGGSGNTIYF.

This chain links TRBV27 with TRBJ2-6; perhaps TRBD2 as D (5 bases). The CDR3 length is 15 residues. Germline values: CDR1 MNHEY, CDR2 SMNVEV (reference sequence). Trimming shortened V by 5 bases and J by 2 bases, and 10 bases separated the two germline ends. This CDR3 is CASSPRAAGANVLTF. CDR3 sequence (DNA): TGTGCCAGCAGTCCGAGGGCGGCTGGGGCCAACGTCCTGACTTTC.